Listed below are T cell receptor beta chains from one sample, sequenced in a study of T-cell memory formation after mild COVID-19. TCRdb re-called the 5' RACE reads with MiXCR, one entry per CDR3 protein. The data show some 120,000 distinct CDR3 sequences, over 15% seen once. Sequenced: PBMCs or a T cell subset sorted from them (not recorded which). Receptors originate from a man aged 18 to 29 who had mild COVID-19 (a few samples of this study predate the infection). Cell type and time point are not known. Both conserved end residues are part of each CDR3. A D gene is named only where the DNA matches it firmly. The listing skips clone size in some rows; elsewhere it reads once, few, many or a size class.

.	.	TRBV29-1	TRBJ1-2	CSVDKGGRYGYTF	TGCAGCGTTGATAAAGGGGGTCGATATGGCTACACCTTC
many	TRBD1	TRBV3-1	TRBJ2-1	CASSSGGREQFF	TGTGCCAGCAGCTCAGGGGGCCGGGAGCAGTTCTTC
few	.	TRBV7-3	TRBJ1-1	CASSLNAAKMGTEAFF	TGTGCCAGCAGCTTAAATGCCGCGAAAATGGGCACTGAAGCTTTCTTT
.	TRBD1	TRBV2	TRBJ1-2	CASTRRDRAYGYTF	TGTGCCAGCACCAGGAGGGACAGGGCCTATGGCTACACCTTC
few	.	TRBV7-2	TRBJ2-1	CASRSLWEYNEQFF	TGTGCCAGCAGATCACTTTGGGAGTACAATGAGCAGTTCTTC
.	.	TRBV6-6	TRBJ1-2	CASSFGHHNIYGYTF	TGTGCCAGCAGTTTCGGACACCATAACATCTATGGCTACACCTTC
few	TRBD2	TRBV11-1	TRBJ2-7	CASSRTSGDLYEQYF	TGTGCCAGCAGCCGGACTAGCGGGGACCTCTACGAGCAGTACTTC
.	.	TRBV5-5	TRBJ1-1	CASRQGLYTEAFF	TGTGCCAGCAGGCAGGGACTGTACACTGAAGCTTTCTTT
many	.	TRBV5-1	TRBJ2-4	CASSPAVGLENIQYF	TGCGCCAGCAGCCCAGCCGTCGGGCTGGAAAACATTCAGTACTTC
medium-sized	.	TRBV7-9	TRBJ2-2	CASSYGTPGELFF	TGTGCCAGCAGCTACGGGACTCCCGGGGAGCTGTTTTTT
.	TRBD1	TRBV7-9	TRBJ2-1	CASSRGQGGTNEQFF	TGTGCCAGCAGCCGGGGACAGGGGGGAACCAATGAGCAGTTCTTC
.	.	TRBV28	TRBJ2-2	CASSPWDLRINTGELFF	TGTGCCAGCAGCCCATGGGACTTGAGAATAAACACCGGGGAGCTGTTTTTT
few	TRBD1	TRBV7-9	TRBJ2-6	CASRVRTGGLTSGANVLTF	TGTGCCAGCAGGGTTAGGACAGGGGGCTTAACCTCTGGGGCCAACGTCCTGACTTTC
few	TRBD1	TRBV5-1	TRBJ2-7	CASSWTGTDYEQYF	TGCGCCAGCAGCTGGACAGGGACCGACTACGAGCAGTACTTC
.	.	TRBV20-1	TRBJ2-1	CSASQLFEQFF	TGCAGTGCTAGCCAACTATTTGAGCAGTTCTTC
few	.	TRBV12-3/TRBV12-4	TRBJ2-2	CASSLDPANTGELFF	TGTGCCAGCAGTTTAGATCCCGCGAACACCGGGGAGCTGTTTTTT
.	TRBD1	TRBV11-3	TRBJ2-7	CASSLESGGEQYF	TGTGCCAGCAGCTTAGAGTCAGGGGGCGAGCAGTACTTC
many	TRBD1	TRBV12-3/TRBV12-4	TRBJ2-7	CASSSQGAYEQYF	TGTGCCAGCAGTTCACAGGGGGCCTACGAGCAGTACTTC
few	.	TRBV9	TRBJ2-2	CASSVDVGAPGELFF	TGTGCCAGCAGCGTAGACGTGGGGGCCCCCGGGGAGCTGTTTTTT
few	TRBD2	TRBV25-1	TRBJ2-5	CASRNLAGGKETQYF	TGTGCCAGCAGGAACCTAGCGGGGGGTAAAGAGACCCAGTACTTC
few	.	TRBV5-1	TRBJ1-1	CASSLDPDTEAFF	TGCGCCAGCAGCTTGGATCCTGACACTGAAGCTTTCTTT
few	.	TRBV7-2	TRBJ2-1	CASSFGGPNEQFF	TGTGCCAGCAGCTTCGGGGGGCCGAATGAGCAGTTCTTC
few	.	TRBV15	TRBJ2-1	CATSRDTRLNEQFF	TGTGCCACCAGCAGAGATACCCGTCTCAATGAGCAGTTCTTC
few	.	TRBV5-1	TRBJ2-3	CASSRTLGQQDTQYF	TGCGCCAGCAGCCGCACGCTTGGACAACAAGATACGCAGTATTTT
.	.	TRBV20-1	TRBJ2-1	CSARVGSALTEQFF	TGCAGTGCTAGAGTAGGGTCAGCCTTGACCGAGCAGTTCTTC
.	.	TRBV6-5	TRBJ2-2	CATEDLNTGELFF	TGTGCCACCGAGGACTTGAACACCGGGGAGCTGTTTTTT
.	.	TRBV30	TRBJ2-1	CAARGGNNEQFF	TGTGCCGCTAGGGGCGGAAACAATGAGCAGTTCTTC
few	.	TRBV11-2	TRBJ1-1	CASSTNFRNEAFF	TGTGCCAGCAGCACCAACTTCAGGAATGAAGCTTTCTTT
few	.	TRBV3-1	TRBJ1-2	CASSQGSPETYGYTF	TGTGCCAGCAGCCAAGGGTCACCAGAAACCTATGGCTACACCTTC
.	TRBD2	TRBV29-1	TRBJ2-1	CSVGLSGGTYNEQFF	TGCAGCGTTGGGCTAAGCGGGGGTACCTACAATGAGCAGTTCTTC
few	TRBD1	TRBV6-1	TRBJ2-7	CASSKDRISYEQYF	TGTGCCAGCAGTAAGGACAGGATCTCCTACGAGCAGTACTTC
.	.	TRBV4-2	TRBJ2-5	CASSQGTTPAEETQYF	TGTGCCAGCAGCCAAGGGACGACTCCAGCCGAAGAGACCCAGTACTTC
many	TRBD2	TRBV3-1	TRBJ2-7	CASSSTSGSYEQYF	TGTGCCAGCAGCTCGACTAGCGGGTCCTACGAGCAGTACTTC
few	TRBD2	TRBV6-1	TRBJ2-3	CASSSGTSTADTQYF	TGTGCCAGCAGTTCCGGGACTAGCACGGCAGATACGCAGTATTTT
.	.	TRBV6-9	TRBJ1-6	CASSYLRPPLHF	TGTGCCAGCAGTTATCTCCGGCCACCCCTCCACTTT
few	.	TRBV20-1	TRBJ2-5	CSARDGRHPQETQYF	TGCAGTGCTAGAGATGGGCGGCATCCCCAAGAGACCCAGTACTTC
few	TRBD2	TRBV12-5	TRBJ2-1	CASGSQRGSRNEQFF	TGTGCTAGTGGTTCCCAGCGGGGGAGCCGCAATGAGCAGTTCTTC
.	TRBD1	TRBV20-1	TRBJ2-7	CSAIPRPGQWYEQYF	TGCAGTGCCATTCCCCGTCCGGGACAGTGGTACGAGCAGTACTTC
.	.	TRBV7-9	TRBJ1-1	CASSWAAQEAFF	TGTGCCAGCAGCTGGGCAGCCCAAGAAGCTTTCTTT
.	TRBD1	TRBV7-9	TRBJ1-4	CASSFGTGSTNEKLFF	TGTGCCAGCAGCTTCGGGACAGGGTCAACTAATGAAAAACTGTTTTTT
.	.	TRBV11-2	TRBJ2-2	CASSPGLNTGELFF	TGTGCCAGCAGTCCGGGACTGAACACCGGGGAGCTGTTTTTT
few	TRBD1	TRBV5-1	TRBJ2-3	CASSLSRDRGELDTQYF	TGCGCCAGCAGCTTATCCCGGGACAGGGGTGAGTTGGATACGCAGTATTTT